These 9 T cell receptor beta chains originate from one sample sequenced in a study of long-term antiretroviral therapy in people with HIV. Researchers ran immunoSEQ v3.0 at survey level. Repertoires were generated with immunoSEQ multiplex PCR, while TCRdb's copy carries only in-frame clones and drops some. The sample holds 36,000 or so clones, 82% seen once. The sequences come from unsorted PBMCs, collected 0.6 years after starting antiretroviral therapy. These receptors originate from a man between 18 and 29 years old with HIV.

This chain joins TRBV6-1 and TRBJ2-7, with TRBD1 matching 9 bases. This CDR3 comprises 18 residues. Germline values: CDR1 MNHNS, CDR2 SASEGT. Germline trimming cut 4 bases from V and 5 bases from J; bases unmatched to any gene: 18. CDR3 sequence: CASSGSSVGTGRSHEQYF. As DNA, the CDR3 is TGTGCCAGCAGTGGAAGTTCGGTTGGGACAGGGAGATCCCACGAGCAGTACTTC.

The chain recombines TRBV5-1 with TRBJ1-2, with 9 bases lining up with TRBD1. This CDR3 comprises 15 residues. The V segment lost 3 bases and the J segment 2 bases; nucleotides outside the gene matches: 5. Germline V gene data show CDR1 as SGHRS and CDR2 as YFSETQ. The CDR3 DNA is TGCGCCAGCAGCTGGGGGGACAGGGAAAACTATGGCTACACCTTC. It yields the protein CASSWGDRENYGYTF.

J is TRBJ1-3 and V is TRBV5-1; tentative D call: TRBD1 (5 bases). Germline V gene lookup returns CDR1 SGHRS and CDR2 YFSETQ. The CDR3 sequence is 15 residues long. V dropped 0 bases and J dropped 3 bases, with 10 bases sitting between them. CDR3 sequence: CASSLVGGSGNTIYF. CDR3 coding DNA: TGCGCCAGCAGCTTGGTCGGGGGAAGTGGAAACACCATATATTTT.

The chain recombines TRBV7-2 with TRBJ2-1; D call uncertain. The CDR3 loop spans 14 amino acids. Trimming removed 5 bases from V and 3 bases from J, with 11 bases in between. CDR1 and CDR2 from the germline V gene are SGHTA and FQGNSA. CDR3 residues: CASSITADYNEQFF. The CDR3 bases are TGTGCCAGCAGCATAACAGCAGACTACAATGAGCAGTTCTTC.

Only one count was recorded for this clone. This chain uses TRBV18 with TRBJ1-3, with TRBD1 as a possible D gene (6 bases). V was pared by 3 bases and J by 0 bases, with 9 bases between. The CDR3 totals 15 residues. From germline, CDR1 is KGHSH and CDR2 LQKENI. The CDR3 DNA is TGTGCCAGCTCACCGACAGGAGGCTCTGGAAACACCATATATTTT. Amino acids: CASSPTGGSGNTIYF.

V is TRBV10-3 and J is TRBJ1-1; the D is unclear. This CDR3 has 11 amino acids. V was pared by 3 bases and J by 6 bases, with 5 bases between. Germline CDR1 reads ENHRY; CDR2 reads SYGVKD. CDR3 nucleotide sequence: TGTGCCATCAGTGACGGGCCTGAAGCTTTCTTT. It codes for CAISDGPEAFF.

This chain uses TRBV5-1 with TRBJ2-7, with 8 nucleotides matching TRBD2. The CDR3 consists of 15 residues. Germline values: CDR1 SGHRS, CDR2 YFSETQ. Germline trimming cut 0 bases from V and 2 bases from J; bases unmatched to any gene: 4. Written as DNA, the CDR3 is TGCGCCAGCAGCTTGGGTTTGCGGGGGGCCTACGAGCAGTACTTC. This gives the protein CASSLGLRGAYEQYF. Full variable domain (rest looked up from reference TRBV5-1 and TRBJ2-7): KAGVTQTPRYLIKTRGQQVTLSCSPISGHRSVSWYQQTPGQGLQFLFEYFSETQRNKGNFPGRFSGRQFSNSRSEMNVSTLELGDSALYLCASSLGLRGAYEQYFGPGTRLTVT.

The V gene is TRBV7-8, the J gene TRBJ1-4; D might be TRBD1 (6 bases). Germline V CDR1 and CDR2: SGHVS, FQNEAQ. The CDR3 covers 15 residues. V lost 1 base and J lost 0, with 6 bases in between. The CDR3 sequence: CASSLGTATNEKLFF. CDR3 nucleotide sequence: TGTGCCAGCAGCTTAGGGACAGCAACTAATGAAAAACTGTTTTTT.

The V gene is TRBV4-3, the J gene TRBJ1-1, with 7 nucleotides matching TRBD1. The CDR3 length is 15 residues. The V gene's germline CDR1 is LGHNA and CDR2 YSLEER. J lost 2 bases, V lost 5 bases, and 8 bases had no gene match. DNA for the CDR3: TGCGCCAGCAGCTCACGACAGGGCGAAAACACTGAAGCTTTCTTT. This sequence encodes CASSSRQGENTEAFF.